These 6 T cell receptor beta chains originate from one sample sequenced in a study of cytomegalovirus exposure and HLA in healthy donors. Researchers ran the PCR with 60 Vbeta and 13 Jbeta primers. The data were produced by immunoSEQ multiplex PCR, yet TCRdb's version contains in-frame clones alone and is incomplete. This sample has about 130,000 clones, with about 66% found just once. The sequenced material came from PBMCs. The source of these receptors is a human donor in good health.

V is TRBV2 and J is TRBJ2-3, with 7 bases fitting TRBD1. Germline V CDR1 and CDR2: SNHLY, FYNNEI. V dropped 4 bases and J dropped 0; count of bases not matched to a gene: 1. The CDR3 has 14 amino acids. The CDR3 is CASSVQGSTDTQYF. In DNA form, the CDR3 reads TGTGCCAGCAGTGTACAGGGGAGCACAGATACGCAGTATTTT. Filled out from reference TRBV2 and TRBJ2-3, the complete variable domain reads EPEVTQTPSHQVTQMGQEVILRCVPISNHLYFYWYRQILGQKVEFLVSFYNNEISEKSEIFDDQFSVERPDGSNFTLKIRSTKLEDSAMYFCASSVQGSTDTQYFGPGTRLTVL.

The gene calls are TRBV28 and TRBJ1-5; TRBD1 matches at 9 bases. After removal of 5 bases from V and 5 bases from J, the junction contained 7 bases not matched to a gene. The CDR3 runs 15 residues. Germline V gene sequence: CDR1 MDHEN, CDR2 SYDVKM. CDR3 amino acids: CASSGAGTGYQPQHF. DNA for the CDR3: TGTGCCAGCAGTGGGGCCGGGACAGGGTATCAGCCCCAGCATTTT.

The chain couples TRBV4-1 to TRBJ2-3; no clear D gene. In germline, CDR1 is MGHRA, CDR2 YSYEKL. The CDR3 has 14 residues. Trimming removed 3 bases at V and 13 bases at J, with 20 bases between. CDR3: CASSHFPDPPEKYF. For the CDR3, the DNA is TGCGCCAGCAGCCATTTCCCCGACCCCCCGGAGAAGTATTTT.

The chain recombines TRBV2 with TRBJ1-2, with 9 bases aligning to TRBD1. The germline gives CDR1 SNHLY, CDR2 FYNNEI. The CDR3 extends over 15 amino acids. With 7 bases clipped from V and 8 bases from J, the junction kept 14 bases outside the gene matches. The CDR3 DNA reads TGTGCCAGCAACTTGATGGGACAGGGAGAGAGCGGCTACACCTTC. Amino acid sequence: CASNLMGQGESGYTF. The full variable domain, rest sourced from reference TRBV2 and TRBJ1-2, is EPEVTQTPSHQVTQMGQEVILRCVPISNHLYFYWYRQILGQKVEFLVSFYNNEISEKSEIFDDQFSVERPDGSNFTLKIRSTKLEDSAMYFCASNLMGQGESGYTFGSGTRLTVV.

The V and J genes are TRBV11-3 and TRBJ2-3; 9 positions agree with TRBD2. The CDR3 length is 15 residues. J lost 2 bases, V lost 6 bases, and 6 bases had no gene match. CDR1 SGHNT and CDR2 YENEEA come from the germline V gene. The CDR3 protein is CASSPGTSFTDTQYF. For the CDR3, the DNA is TGTGCCAGCAGTCCCGGGACTAGCTTCACAGATACGCAGTATTTT. Using reference TRBV11-3 and TRBJ2-3 for the parts outside the CDR3, the full variable domain is EAGVVQSPRYKIIEKKQPVAFWCNPISGHNTLYWYLQNLGQGPELLIRYENEEAVDDSQLPKDRFSAERLKGVDSTLKIQPAELGDSAVYLCASSPGTSFTDTQYFGPGTRLTVL.

This clone was found a few times. The rearrangement uses TRBV19 and TRBJ1-4, with 8 positions matching TRBD1. The CDR3 has 13 amino acids. With 10 bases clipped from V and 6 bases from J, the junction kept 7 bases outside the gene matches. Germline assignment: CDR1 LNHDA and CDR2 SQIVND (reference sequence). Written as DNA, the CDR3 is TGTGCCATCTCGGACAGGGATGATGAAAAACTGTTTTTT. Translation gives CAISDRDDEKLFF.